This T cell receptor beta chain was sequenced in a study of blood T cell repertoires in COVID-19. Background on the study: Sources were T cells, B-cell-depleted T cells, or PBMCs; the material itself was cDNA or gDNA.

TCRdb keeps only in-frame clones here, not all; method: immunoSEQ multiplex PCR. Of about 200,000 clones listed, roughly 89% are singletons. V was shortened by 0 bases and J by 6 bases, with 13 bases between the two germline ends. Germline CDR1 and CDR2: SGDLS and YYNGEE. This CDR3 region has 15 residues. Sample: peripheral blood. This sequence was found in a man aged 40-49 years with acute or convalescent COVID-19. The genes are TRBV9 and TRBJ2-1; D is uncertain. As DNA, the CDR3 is TGTGCCAGCAGCGTAGGCGTAGTCGCTCGCAATGAGCAGTTCTTC. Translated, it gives CASSVGVVARNEQFF.